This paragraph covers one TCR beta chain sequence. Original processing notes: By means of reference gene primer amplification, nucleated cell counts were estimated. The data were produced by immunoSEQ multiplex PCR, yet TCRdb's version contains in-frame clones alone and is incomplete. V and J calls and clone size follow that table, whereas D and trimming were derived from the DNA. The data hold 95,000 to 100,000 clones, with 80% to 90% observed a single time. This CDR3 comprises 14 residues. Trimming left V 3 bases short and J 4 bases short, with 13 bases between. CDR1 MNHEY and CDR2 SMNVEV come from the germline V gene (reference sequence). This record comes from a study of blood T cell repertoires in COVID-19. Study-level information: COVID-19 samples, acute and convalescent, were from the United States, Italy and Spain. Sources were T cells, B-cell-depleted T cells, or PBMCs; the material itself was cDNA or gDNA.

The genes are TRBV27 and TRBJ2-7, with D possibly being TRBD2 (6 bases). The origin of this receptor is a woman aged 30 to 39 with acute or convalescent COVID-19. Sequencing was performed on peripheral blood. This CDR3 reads CASSLASAKYEQYF. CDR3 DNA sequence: TGTGCCAGCAGTTTGGCTAGCGCCAAGTACGAGCAGTACTTC.